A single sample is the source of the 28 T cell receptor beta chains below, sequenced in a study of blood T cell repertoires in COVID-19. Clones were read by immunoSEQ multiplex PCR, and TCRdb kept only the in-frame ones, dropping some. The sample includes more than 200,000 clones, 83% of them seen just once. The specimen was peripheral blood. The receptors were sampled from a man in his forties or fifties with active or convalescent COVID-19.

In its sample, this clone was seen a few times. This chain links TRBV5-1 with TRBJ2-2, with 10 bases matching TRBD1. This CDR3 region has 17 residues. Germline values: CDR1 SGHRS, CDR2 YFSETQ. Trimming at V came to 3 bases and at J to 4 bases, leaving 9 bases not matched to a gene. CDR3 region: CASSWTAGQGSTGELFF. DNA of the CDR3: TGCGCCAGCAGCTGGACGGCGGGACAGGGGAGCACCGGGGAGCTGTTTTTT.

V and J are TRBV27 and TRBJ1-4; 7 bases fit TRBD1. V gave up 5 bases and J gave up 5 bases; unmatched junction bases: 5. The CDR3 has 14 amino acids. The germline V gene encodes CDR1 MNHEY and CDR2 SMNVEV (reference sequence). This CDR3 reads CASSLDRTNEKLFF. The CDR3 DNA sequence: TGTGCCAGCAGTCTGGACAGGACAAATGAAAAACTGTTTTTT.

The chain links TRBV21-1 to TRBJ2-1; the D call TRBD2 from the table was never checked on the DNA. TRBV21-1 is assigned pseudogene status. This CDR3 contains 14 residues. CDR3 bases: TGTGCCAGCAGAGAGGGGGGGGTAGAGAATGAGCAGTTCTTC. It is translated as CASREGGVENEQFF.

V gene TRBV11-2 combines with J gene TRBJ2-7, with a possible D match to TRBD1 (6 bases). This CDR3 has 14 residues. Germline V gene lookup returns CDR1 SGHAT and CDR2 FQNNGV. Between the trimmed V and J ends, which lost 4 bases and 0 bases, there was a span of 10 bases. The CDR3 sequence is CASSYSTGSYEQYF. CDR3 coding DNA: TGTGCCAGCAGCTATTCGACAGGCTCCTACGAGCAGTACTTC.

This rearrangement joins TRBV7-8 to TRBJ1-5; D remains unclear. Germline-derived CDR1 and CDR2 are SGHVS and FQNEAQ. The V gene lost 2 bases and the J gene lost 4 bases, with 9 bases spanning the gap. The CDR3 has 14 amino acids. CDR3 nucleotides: TGTGCCAGCAGCTTATTCCGGGGAAATCAGCCCCAGCATTTT. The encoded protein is CASSLFRGNQPQHF.

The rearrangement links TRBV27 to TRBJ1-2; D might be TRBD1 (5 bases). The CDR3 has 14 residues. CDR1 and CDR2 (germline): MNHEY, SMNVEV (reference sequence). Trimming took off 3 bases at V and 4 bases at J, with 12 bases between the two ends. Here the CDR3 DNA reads TGTGCCAGCAGTTTCGGGCAGGGCACCTATGGCTACACCTTC. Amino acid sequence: CASSFGQGTYGYTF.

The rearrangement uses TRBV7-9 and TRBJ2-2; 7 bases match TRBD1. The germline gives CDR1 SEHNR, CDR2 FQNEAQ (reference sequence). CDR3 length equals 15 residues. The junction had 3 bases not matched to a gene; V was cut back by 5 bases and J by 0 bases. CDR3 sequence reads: CASSGGQANTGELFF. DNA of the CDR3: TGTGCCAGCAGCGGAGGACAGGCGAACACCGGGGAGCTGTTTTTT.

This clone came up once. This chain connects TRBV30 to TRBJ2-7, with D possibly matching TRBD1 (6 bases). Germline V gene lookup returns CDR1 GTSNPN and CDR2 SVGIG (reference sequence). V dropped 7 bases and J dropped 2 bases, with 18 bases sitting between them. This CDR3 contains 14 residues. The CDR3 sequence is CAFSHPQGTYEQYF. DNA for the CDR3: TGTGCCTTCTCACACCCACAGGGCACCTACGAGCAGTACTTC.

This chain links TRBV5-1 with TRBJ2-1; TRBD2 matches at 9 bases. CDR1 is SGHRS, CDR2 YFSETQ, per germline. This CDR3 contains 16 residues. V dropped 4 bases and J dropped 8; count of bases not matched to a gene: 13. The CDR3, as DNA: TGCGCCAGCAGCCTGGGTGGGACTAGCACAGAGGATGAGCAGTTCTTC. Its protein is CASSLGGTSTEDEQFF.

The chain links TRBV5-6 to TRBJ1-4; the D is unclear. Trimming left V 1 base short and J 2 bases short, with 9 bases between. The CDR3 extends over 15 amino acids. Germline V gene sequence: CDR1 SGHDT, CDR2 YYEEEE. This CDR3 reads CASSLFVGTNEKLFF. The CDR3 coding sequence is TGTGCCAGCAGCTTGTTCGTGGGCACTAATGAAAAACTGTTTTTT.

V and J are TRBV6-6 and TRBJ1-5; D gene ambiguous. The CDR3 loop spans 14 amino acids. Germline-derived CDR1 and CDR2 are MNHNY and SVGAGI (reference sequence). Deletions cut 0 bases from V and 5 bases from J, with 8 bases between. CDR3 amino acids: CASSYSELDQPQHF. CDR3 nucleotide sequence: TGTGCCAGCAGTTACTCGGAGCTCGATCAGCCCCAGCATTTT.

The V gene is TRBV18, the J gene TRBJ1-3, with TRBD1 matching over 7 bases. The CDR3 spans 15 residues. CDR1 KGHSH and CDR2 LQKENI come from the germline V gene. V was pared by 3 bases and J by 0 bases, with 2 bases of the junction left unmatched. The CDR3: CASSPGTVSGNTIYF. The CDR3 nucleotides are TGTGCCAGCTCACCGGGGACAGTCTCTGGAAACACCATATATTTT.

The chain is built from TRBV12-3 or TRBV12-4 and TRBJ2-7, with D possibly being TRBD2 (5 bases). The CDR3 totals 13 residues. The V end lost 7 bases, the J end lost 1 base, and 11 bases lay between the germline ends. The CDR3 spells CASTPGNSYEQYF. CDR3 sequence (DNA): TGTGCCAGCACCCCCGGGAATTCCTACGAGCAGTACTTC.

The chain's CDR3 is CASSPRDSKDEPLHF. The CDR3 nucleotides are TGTGCCAGCTCACCCCGGGACTCGAAGGATGAACCCCTCCACTTT. The rearrangement uses TRBV18 and TRBJ1-6, with D tentatively TRBD1 (5 bases). V was trimmed by 3 bases and J by 12 bases, leaving 18 bases between them. This CDR3 has 15 residues. Looked up from germline, CDR1 is KGHSH and CDR2 is LQKENI.

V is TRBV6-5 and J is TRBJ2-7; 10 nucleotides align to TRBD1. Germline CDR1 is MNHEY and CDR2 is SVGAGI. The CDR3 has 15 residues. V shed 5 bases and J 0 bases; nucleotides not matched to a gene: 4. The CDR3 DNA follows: TGTGCCAGCAGTCGGGACAGGGGAACCTCCTACGAGCAGTACTTC. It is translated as CASSRDRGTSYEQYF.

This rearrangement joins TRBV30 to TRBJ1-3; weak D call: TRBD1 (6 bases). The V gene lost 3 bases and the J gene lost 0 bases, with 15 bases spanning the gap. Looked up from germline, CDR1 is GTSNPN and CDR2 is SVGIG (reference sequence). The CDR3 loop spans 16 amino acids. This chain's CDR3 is CAWRTTGTLSGNTIYF. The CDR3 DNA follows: TGTGCCTGGAGGACCACTGGGACACTCTCTGGAAACACCATATATTTT.

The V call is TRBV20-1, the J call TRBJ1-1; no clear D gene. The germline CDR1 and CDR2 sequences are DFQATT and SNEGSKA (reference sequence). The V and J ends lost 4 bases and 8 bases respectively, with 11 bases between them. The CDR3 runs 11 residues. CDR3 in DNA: TGCAGTGCTACGCGCGAGCCGGAAGCTTTCTTT. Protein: CSATREPEAFF.

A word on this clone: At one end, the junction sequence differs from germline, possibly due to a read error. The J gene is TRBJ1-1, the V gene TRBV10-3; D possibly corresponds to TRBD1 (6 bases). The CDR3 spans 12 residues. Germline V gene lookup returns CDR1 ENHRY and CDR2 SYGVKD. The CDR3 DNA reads TGTGCCGTCAGAGACACCACAGGGTACGCTTTCTTT. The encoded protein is CAVRDTTGYAFF.

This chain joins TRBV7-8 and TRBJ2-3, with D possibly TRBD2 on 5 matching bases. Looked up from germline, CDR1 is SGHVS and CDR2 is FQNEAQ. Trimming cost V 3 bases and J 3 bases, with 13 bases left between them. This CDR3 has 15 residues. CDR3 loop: CASSFAPGWTDTQYF. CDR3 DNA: TGTGCCAGCAGCTTCGCCCCGGGGTGGACAGATACGCAGTATTTT.

The CDR3 region has the DNA TGTGCCAGCAGCCAAGCGGGGGTGGGTGGAACCGGGGAGCTGTTTTTT. Translation gives CASSQAGVGGTGELFF. The rearrangement uses TRBV3-1 (or the pseudogene TRBV3-2) and TRBJ2-2; a possible D gene is TRBD2 (6 bases). Per germline, CDR1 LGHDT and CDR2 YNNKEL (reference sequence). The V gene lost 1 base and the J gene lost 5 bases, with 14 bases spanning the gap. This CDR3 is built from 16 residues.

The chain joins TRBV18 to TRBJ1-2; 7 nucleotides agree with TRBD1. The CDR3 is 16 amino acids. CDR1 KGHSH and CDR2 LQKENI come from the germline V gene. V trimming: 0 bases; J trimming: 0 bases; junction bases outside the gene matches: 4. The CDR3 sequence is CASSPPGTATNYGYTF. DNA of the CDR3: TGTGCCAGCTCACCACCCGGGACAGCCACTAACTATGGCTACACCTTC.

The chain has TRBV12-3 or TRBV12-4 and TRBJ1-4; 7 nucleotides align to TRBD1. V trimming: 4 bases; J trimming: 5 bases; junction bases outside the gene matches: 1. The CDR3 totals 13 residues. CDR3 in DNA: TGTGCCAGCAGTTCGGGACAGAATGAAAAACTGTTTTTT. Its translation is CASSSGQNEKLFF.

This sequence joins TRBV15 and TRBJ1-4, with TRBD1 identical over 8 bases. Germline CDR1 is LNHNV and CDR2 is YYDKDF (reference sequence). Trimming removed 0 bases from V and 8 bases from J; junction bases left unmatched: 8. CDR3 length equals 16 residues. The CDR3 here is CATSRESRGLLEKLFF. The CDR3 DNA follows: TGTGCCACCAGCAGAGAATCCAGGGGGCTGCTAGAAAAACTGTTTTTT.

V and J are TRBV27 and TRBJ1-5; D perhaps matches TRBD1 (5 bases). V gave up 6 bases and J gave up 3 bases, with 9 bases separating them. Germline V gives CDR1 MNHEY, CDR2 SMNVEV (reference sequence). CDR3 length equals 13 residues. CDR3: CASSLTVNQPQHF. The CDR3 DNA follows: TGTGCCAGCAGCTTGACAGTCAATCAGCCCCAGCATTTT.

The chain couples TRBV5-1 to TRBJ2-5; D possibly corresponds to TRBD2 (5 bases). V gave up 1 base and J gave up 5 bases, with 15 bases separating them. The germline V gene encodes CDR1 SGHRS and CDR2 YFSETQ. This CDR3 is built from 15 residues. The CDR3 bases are TGCGCCAGCAGCTTGATCACTAGTGATCTTGAGACCCAGTACTTC. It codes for CASSLITSDLETQYF.

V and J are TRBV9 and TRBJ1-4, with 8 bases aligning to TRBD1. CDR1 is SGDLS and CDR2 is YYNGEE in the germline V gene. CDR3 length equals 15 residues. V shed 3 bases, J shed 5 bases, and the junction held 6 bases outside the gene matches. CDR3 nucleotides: TGTGCCAGCAGCGGCAACAGGGGGGTAAATGAAAAACTGTTTTTT. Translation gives CASSGNRGVNEKLFF.

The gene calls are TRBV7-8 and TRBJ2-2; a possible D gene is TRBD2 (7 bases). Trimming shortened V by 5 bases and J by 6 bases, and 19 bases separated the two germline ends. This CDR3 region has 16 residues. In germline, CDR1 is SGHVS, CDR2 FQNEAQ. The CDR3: CASSPGAGAGAGELFF. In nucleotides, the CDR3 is TGTGCCAGCAGCCCCGGCGCGGGGGCTGGTGCCGGGGAGCTGTTTTTT. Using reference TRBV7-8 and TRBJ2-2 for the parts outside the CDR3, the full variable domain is GAGVSQSPRYKVAKRGQDVALRCDPISGHVSLFWYQQALGQGPEFLTYFQNEAQLDKSGLPSDRFFAERPEGSVSTLKIQRTQQEDSAVYLCASSPGAGAGAGELFFGEGSRLTVL.

The CDR3 DNA reads as TGTGCCAGCAGCTTGTTGCCCTGGGGGGGTCATGAGACCCAGTACTTC. It yields the protein CASSLLPWGGHETQYF. The chain is built from TRBV5-8 and TRBJ2-5; 7 positions match TRBD2. Trimming took 1 base from V and 5 from J; bases not matched to a gene: 11. CDR1 and CDR2 from the germline V gene are SGHTS and YDEGEE. The CDR3 consists of 16 residues.